Below, 20 T cell receptor beta chains from the same sample are listed, as sequenced in a study of cytomegalovirus exposure and HLA in healthy donors. PCR primers comprised 60 Vbeta and 13 Jbeta primers. Generated by immunoSEQ multiplex PCR, the TCRdb table keeps only in-frame clones and is missing some. The sample holds approximately 84,000 clones, about 75% seen once. Material for sequencing was PBMCs. The source of these receptors is a middle-aged man in good health and CMV-seronegative.

The V gene is TRBV11-3, the J gene TRBJ1-6; the D is unclear. This CDR3 contains 14 residues. V gave up 4 bases and J gave up 6 bases, with 10 bases separating them. The germline gives CDR1 SGHNT, CDR2 YENEEA. The CDR3, as DNA: TGTGCCAGCAGCTCCCAGGCTGGTAATTCACCCCTCCACTTT. Translation: CASSSQAGNSPLHF.

CDR3 DNA sequence: TGTGCCAGCAGCCCAGGACAGTCCCTGAACACTGAAGCTTTCTTT. It specifies CASSPGQSLNTEAFF. This rearrangement joins TRBV7-9 to TRBJ1-1; D is possibly TRBD1 (6 bases). V shed 5 bases and J shed 0 bases, with 13 bases lying between them. The CDR3 is 15 residues long. CDR1 is SEHNR, CDR2 FQNEAQ, per germline (reference sequence).

The rearrangement uses TRBV30 and TRBJ2-1; TRBD2 might be the D (6 bases). Germline assignment: CDR1 GTSNPN and CDR2 SVGIG (reference sequence). Trimming shortened V by 4 bases and J by 3 bases, and 13 bases separated the two germline ends. The CDR3 has 14 residues. CDR3 in amino acids: CAWIGGRIYNEQFF. The CDR3 nucleotides read TGTGCCTGGATCGGGGGACGAATCTACAATGAGCAGTTCTTC.

For this clone: At one boundary the junction diverges from the germline segment, which might be a read error. The chain couples TRBV7-9 to TRBJ1-4, with 10 positions matching TRBD1. CDR1 SEHNR and CDR2 FQNEAQ come from the germline V gene (reference sequence). The CDR3 consists of 15 residues. This CDR3 reads CSSSPMTGGGEKLFF. The CDR3 DNA is TGTTCCAGCAGCCCGATGACAGGGGGCGGTGAAAAACTGTTTTTT.

The J gene is TRBJ1-1, the V gene TRBV5-4; D remains unclear. Trimming removed 0 bases at V and 1 base at J, with 7 bases between. Germline CDR1 SGHNT, CDR2 YYREEE (reference sequence). The CDR3 is 14 residues long. The CDR3 DNA reads as TGTGCCAGCAGCTTGGGGCAAACGAACACTGAAGCTTTCTTT. As protein: CASSLGQTNTEAFF.

The chain uses TRBV5-4 and TRBJ2-7; 9 bases agree with TRBD1. V lost 3 bases, J lost 5 bases, and 9 bases stayed unmatched. The CDR3 contains 15 residues. In germline, CDR1 is SGHNT, CDR2 YYREEE (reference sequence). The CDR3 nucleotides are TGTGCCAGCAGCTGGGACAGGGAAGGGTTGAACGAGCAGTACTTC. Translating it yields CASSWDREGLNEQYF.

CDR3 bases: TGTGCCAGCAGTCTCGCCCCGGGGTATAATCAGCCCCAGCATTTT. Its translation: CASSLAPGYNQPQHF. The rearrangement joins TRBV27 to TRBJ1-5; the D is unclear. The V and J ends lost 5 bases and 4 bases respectively, with 15 bases between them. CDR1 and CDR2 (germline): MNHEY, SMNVEV (reference sequence). This CDR3 region has 15 residues.

This chain connects TRBV28 to TRBJ2-7; D not certain. Deletions cut 6 bases from V and 4 bases from J, with 10 bases between. The CDR3 consists of 12 residues. Looked up from germline, CDR1 is MDHEN and CDR2 is SYDVKM. The CDR3 sequence: CASSHTEYEQYF. The CDR3, as DNA: TGTGCCAGCAGCCATACAGAGTACGAGCAGTACTTC.

The chain couples TRBV30 to TRBJ1-6; 8 bases line up with TRBD1. Germline V lookup: CDR1 GTSNPN, CDR2 SVGIG (reference sequence). With V trimmed by 5 bases and J by 6 bases, 3 bases remained unmatched. The CDR3 is made up of 13 amino acids. The CDR3 is CAWDRGSNSPLHF. Here the CDR3 DNA reads TGTGCCTGGGACAGGGGCTCTAATTCACCCCTCCACTTT.

This clone was observed at least ten times. V usage is TRBV5-6 and J usage is TRBJ1-1; D unresolved. The V end was cut by 4 bases, the J end by 0 bases, with 10 bases between. Germline-derived CDR1 and CDR2 are SGHDT and YYEEEE. This CDR3 spans 14 amino acids. This CDR3 is CASSRLQLNTEAFF. The CDR3 DNA is TGTGCCAGCAGCAGACTACAGCTGAACACTGAAGCTTTCTTT.

The chain couples TRBV5-1 to TRBJ2-5; a weak D match, TRBD2 (5 bases). This CDR3 region has 15 residues. Germline V gene sequence: CDR1 SGHRS, CDR2 YFSETQ. V was trimmed by 0 bases and J by 2 bases, leaving 11 bases between them. Here the CDR3 DNA reads TGCGCCAGCAGCTTGGAGTCAGGACTTCAAGAGACCCAGTACTTC. It translates to CASSLESGLQETQYF.

This clone was seen only once. This chain uses TRBV10-1 with TRBJ1-1, with 7 nucleotides matching TRBD1. Germline trimming cut 3 bases from V and 6 bases from J; bases unmatched to any gene: 7. CDR3 length: 14 amino acids. The germline V gene has CDR1 WNHNN and CDR2 SYGVQD (reference sequence). CDR3 amino acids: CASSDRGAGAEAFF. Here the CDR3 DNA reads TGCGCCAGCAGTGACAGGGGGGCTGGAGCTGAAGCTTTCTTT.

On this clone: A junction boundary mismatches the germline segment, possibly from a read error. The rearrangement uses TRBV27 and TRBJ2-5, with unresolved D. Germline CDR1 reads MNHEY; CDR2 reads SMNVEV (reference sequence). This CDR3 contains 13 residues. The CDR3 DNA follows: TGTGCCAGCAGGTTATTTAGCCAAGAGACCCAGTACTTC. Its translation is CASRLFSQETQYF.

The chain employs TRBV5-1 and TRBJ2-3; TRBD1 matches at 7 bases. J gave up 9 bases and V 3 bases, and 10 bases lay outside the gene matches. Germline V lookup: CDR1 SGHRS, CDR2 YFSETQ. There are 14 residues in the CDR3. The CDR3 sequence is CASSYRDSLRTQYF. In nucleotides, the CDR3 is TGCGCCAGCAGCTACCGGGACAGTCTGCGAACGCAGTATTTT.

The chain links TRBV5-1 to TRBJ2-3, with 12 bases lining up with TRBD2. The J segment lost 6 bases and the V segment lost 4 bases, leaving 6 bases of the junction unmatched. The length of the CDR3 is 15 residues. Germline-derived CDR1 and CDR2 are SGHRS and YFSETQ. CDR3 in amino acids: CASSPGLAGLDTQYF. CDR3 bases: TGCGCCAGCAGCCCAGGACTAGCGGGGTTGGATACGCAGTATTTT.

The chain employs TRBV28 and TRBJ1-2; TRBD1 is a possible D gene (5 bases). Trimming took off 6 bases at V and 5 bases at J, with 7 bases between the two ends. CDR1 and CDR2 from the germline V gene are MDHEN and SYDVKM. This CDR3 is 11 amino acids long. CDR3: CASRQVYGYTF. The CDR3 region has the DNA TGTGCCAGCAGACAGGTATATGGCTACACCTTC.

J is TRBJ2-6 and V is TRBV15; 7 nucleotides match TRBD1. Trimming cost V 1 base and J 1 base; bases outside gene matches: 4. Germline-derived CDR1 and CDR2 are LNHNV and YYDKDF (reference sequence). The CDR3 has 17 amino acids. CDR3 region: CATSRVKGASGANVLTF. Here the CDR3 DNA reads TGTGCCACCAGCAGAGTCAAGGGGGCTTCTGGGGCCAACGTCCTGACTTTC.

The rearrangement joins TRBV5-1 to TRBJ2-7; 8 nucleotides agree with TRBD1. The CDR3 loop spans 14 amino acids. CDR1 is SGHRS and CDR2 is YFSETQ in the germline V gene. The trim removed 0 bases at V and 8 bases at J, leaving 7 bases unmatched. CDR3 region: CASSLEPGGWQQYF. The CDR3 DNA is TGCGCCAGCAGCTTGGAGCCAGGGGGCTGGCAGCAGTACTTC. The variable domain in full, completed from reference TRBV5-1 and TRBJ2-7, reads KAGVTQTPRYLIKTRGQQVTLSCSPISGHRSVSWYQQTPGQGLQFLFEYFSETQRNKGNFPGRFSGRQFSNSRSEMNVSTLELGDSALYLCASSLEPGGWQQYFGPGTRLTVT.

The chain links TRBV11-1 to TRBJ1-1; D is ambiguous. This CDR3 comprises 14 residues. Germline lookup yields CDR1 SGHAT and CDR2 FQDESV (reference sequence). Trimming shortened V by 1 base and J by 5 bases, and 11 bases separated the two germline ends. The CDR3 sequence: CASSLGLSGTEAFF. In nucleotides, the CDR3 is TGTGCCAGCAGCTTAGGACTCTCGGGTACTGAAGCTTTCTTT.

This clone was recorded once. The rearrangement joins TRBV7-2 to TRBJ1-1; D is unclear. The germline V gene encodes CDR1 SGHTA and CDR2 FQGNSA. Between the trimmed V and J ends, which lost 3 bases and 5 bases, there was a span of 16 bases. This CDR3 contains 15 residues. In DNA, the CDR3 is TGTGCCAGCAGCTTGAGGGCTGGAACTCGGACTGAAGCTTTCTTT. Protein sequence: CASSLRAGTRTEAFF.